Below, 30 T cell receptor beta chains from the same sample are listed, as sequenced in a study of blood T cell repertoires in COVID-19. The assay was immunoSEQ multiplex PCR, and TCRdb's table has in-frame clones only and misses some. The table has about 72,000 clones, around 83% seen once. The specimen sequenced was peripheral blood. Source of these receptors: a woman older than 75 with active or convalescent COVID-19.

The chain recombines TRBV18 with TRBJ1-5, with a possible D match to TRBD1 (5 bases). CDR3 length: 17 residues. Trimming shortened V by 2 bases and J by 3 bases, and 17 bases separated the two germline ends. Germline V gene data show CDR1 as KGHSH and CDR2 as LQKENI. For the CDR3, the DNA is TGTGCCAGCTCACCAACGTCCGGCGGGGACCTCAATCAGCCCCAGCATTTT. Translation: CASSPTSGGDLNQPQHF.

The chain joins TRBV9 to TRBJ2-2; 9 nucleotides align to TRBD1. The CDR3 extends over 19 amino acids. V lost 5 bases to trimming and J lost 6 bases; unmatched junction nucleotides: 20. Germline-derived CDR1 and CDR2 are SGDLS and YYNGEE. The CDR3 is CASSRSFNAGQGLSGELFF. CDR3 nucleotide sequence: TGTGCCAGCAGTCGTAGTTTTAATGCGGGACAGGGTTTGTCCGGGGAGCTGTTTTTT.

The rearrangement uses TRBV4-1 and TRBJ2-3; maybe TRBD1 (6 bases). V shed 0 bases and J shed 5 bases, with 21 bases lying between them. Looked up from germline, CDR1 is MGHRA and CDR2 is YSYEKL. The CDR3 is made up of 18 amino acids. DNA for the CDR3: TGCGCCAGCAGCCAAGATAGAGAGGGGCAGCTCAGGGGAGATACGCAGTATTTT. It yields the protein CASSQDREGQLRGDTQYF.

The rearrangement joins TRBV6-2 or TRBV6-3 to TRBJ2-2; 9 bases line up with TRBD2. Germline values: CDR1 MNHEY, CDR2 SVGEGT. Unmatched junction bases numbered 5, after V lost 2 bases and J lost 4 bases. This CDR3 comprises 16 residues. The CDR3 here is CASSYAAGGSTGELFF. The CDR3 DNA reads TGTGCCAGCAGTTACGCAGCGGGGGGCTCCACCGGGGAGCTGTTTTTT.

The CDR3 DNA reads TGTGCCAGCAGCCCAGGGGGTCGCGAGCAGTTCTTC. The encoded protein is CASSPGGREQFF. This chain connects TRBV7-2 to TRBJ2-1; 7 nucleotides line up with TRBD1. Trimming cost V 5 bases and J 10 bases; bases outside gene matches: 5. Germline CDR1 and CDR2: SGHTA and FQGNSA. The CDR3 has 12 amino acids.

This clone was seen once. The CDR3 reads CAWRLTRKTYNSPLHF. For the CDR3, the DNA is TGTGCCTGGAGATTGACCAGGAAAACCTATAATTCACCCCTCCACTTT. The rearrangement links TRBV30 to TRBJ1-6; D call uncertain. The CDR3 spans 16 residues. Germline V gene lookup returns CDR1 GTSNPN and CDR2 SVGIG (reference sequence). V was cut by 3 bases and J by 2 bases, with 14 bases left in between.

This chain uses TRBV30 with TRBJ2-3; TRBD2 matches at 11 bases. CDR1 is GTSNPN, CDR2 SVGIG, per germline (reference sequence). The V segment lost 6 bases and the J segment 6 bases; nucleotides outside the gene matches: 8. This CDR3 is 14 amino acids long. CDR3 DNA sequence: TGTGCCTGTAGGACTAGCGGGTCATCCGATACGCAGTATTTT. Protein product: CACRTSGSSDTQYF.

This clone was seen just once. This chain joins TRBV3-1 (or the pseudogene TRBV3-2) and TRBJ2-1; D ambiguous. Germline V gives CDR1 LGHDT, CDR2 YNNKEL (reference sequence). This CDR3 is built from 10 residues. Trimming took 8 bases from V and 8 from J, leaving 7 bases between them. The CDR3, as DNA: TGTGCCAGCCGCGGAGATGAGCAGTTCTTC. This codes for CASRGDEQFF.

The chain joins TRBV7-2 to TRBJ1-6; D unclear. Trimming removed 3 bases from V and 7 bases from J, with 10 bases in between. Germline-derived CDR1 and CDR2 are SGHTA and FQGNSA. The CDR3 covers 14 residues. CDR3 in DNA: TGTGCCAGCAGCTTTATTGGAGAGAATTCACCCCTCCACTTT. Its translation is CASSFIGENSPLHF. Complete variable domain (other parts from reference TRBV7-2 and TRBJ1-6): GAGVSQSPSNKVTEKGKDVELRCDPISGHTALYWYRQSLGQGLEFLIYFQGNSAPDKSGLPSDRFSAERTGGSVSTLTIQRTQQEDSAVYLCASSFIGENSPLHFGNGTRLTVT.

The J gene is TRBJ2-3, the V gene TRBV10-3, with 9 bases identical to TRBD1. V shed 6 bases and J 7 bases; nucleotides not matched to a gene: 8. The CDR3 sequence is 14 residues long. CDR1 ENHRY and CDR2 SYGVKD come from the germline V gene. For the CDR3, the DNA is TGTGCCATCAGAGCCGGGACAGGGTTGAATACGCAGTATTTT. As protein: CAIRAGTGLNTQYF.

This rearrangement joins TRBV3-1 (or the pseudogene TRBV3-2) to TRBJ2-4; D remains ambiguous. The V gene lost 4 bases and the J gene lost 0 bases, with 13 bases spanning the gap. This CDR3 comprises 16 residues. Germline CDR1 is LGHDT and CDR2 is YNNKEL (reference sequence). The CDR3 DNA sequence: TGTGCCAGCAGCCCCTACCCGCGGTTAGCCAAAAACATTCAGTACTTC. Translation: CASSPYPRLAKNIQYF.

V and J are TRBV10-3 and TRBJ2-1; D ambiguous. V was shortened by 4 bases and J by 10 bases, with 8 bases between the two germline ends. CDR1 is ENHRY, CDR2 SYGVKD, per germline. This CDR3 has 11 amino acids. CDR3 sequence reads: CAISVENEQFF. The CDR3 bases are TGTGCCATCAGTGTCGAGAACGAGCAGTTCTTC.

This clone was counted a few times. The chain has TRBV5-1 and TRBJ1-1; D is undetermined. Germline CDR1 is SGHRS and CDR2 is YFSETQ. V lost 1 base and J lost 6, with 13 bases in between. The CDR3 has 14 amino acids. CDR3: CASSLFFREAEAFF. For the CDR3, the DNA is TGCGCCAGCAGCTTGTTCTTCCGGGAGGCTGAAGCTTTCTTT.

V usage is TRBV20-1 and J usage is TRBJ1-4; D gene ambiguous. Per germline, CDR1 DFQATT and CDR2 SNEGSKA (reference sequence). The ends were cut back, 3 bases at V and 11 bases at J, with 19 bases in the middle. The CDR3 runs 14 residues. This chain's CDR3 is CSASPNTPGMKLFF. In DNA, the CDR3 is TGCAGTGCTAGTCCGAACACCCCGGGAATGAAACTGTTTTTT.

J is TRBJ1-3 and V is TRBV30; 7 bases are a match to TRBD1. V was pared by 2 bases and J by 2 bases, with 6 bases of the junction left unmatched. The germline V gene encodes CDR1 GTSNPN and CDR2 SVGIG (reference sequence). The length of the CDR3 is 15 residues. The DNA of the CDR3 is TGTGCCTGGAGTCATAGGGGGCACACTGGAAACACCATATATTTT. Translating gives CAWSHRGHTGNTIYF.

This chain uses TRBV7-4 with TRBJ1-4, with 8 positions matching TRBD1. This CDR3 has 14 amino acids. Germline-derived CDR1 and CDR2 are SGHVT and SQSDAQ. Unmatched junction bases numbered 8, after V lost 7 bases and J lost 7 bases. CDR3 DNA sequence: TGTGCCAGCACCCGACAGGGGTTGGGTGAAAAACTGTTTTTT. Translated: CASTRQGLGEKLFF. The full variable domain, with the rest looked up from reference TRBV7-4 and TRBJ1-4, is GAGVSQSPRYKVAKRGRDVALRCDSISGHVTLYWYRQTLGQGSEVLTYSQSDAQRDKSGRPSGRFSAERPERSVSTLKIQRTEQGDSAVYLCASTRQGLGEKLFFGSGTQLSVL.

J is TRBJ1-2 and V is TRBV12-3 or TRBV12-4, with D maybe TRBD1 (5 bases). The CDR3 covers 13 residues. Trimming left V 2 bases short and J 5 bases short, with 9 bases between. The CDR3, as DNA: TGTGCCAGCAGTTTACGACAGCATTATGGCTACACCTTC. Translated, it gives CASSLRQHYGYTF.

This clone turned up a few times. This chain connects TRBV4-3 to TRBJ1-2; TRBD1 aligns across 11 bases. CDR3 size: 15 residues. Germline loops: CDR1 LGHNA, CDR2 YSLEER. The V segment lost 1 base and the J segment 8 bases; nucleotides outside the gene matches: 6. The CDR3 coding sequence is TGCGCCAGCAGCCAAGGCGAGGGACAGGGGGAAGGCTACACCTTC. Protein product: CASSQGEGQGEGYTF.

The table lists this clone with a few counts. The CDR3 is CASSTSGGQTGELFF. In DNA form, the CDR3 reads TGTGCCAGTAGTACGAGCGGGGGCCAAACCGGGGAGCTGTTTTTT. The chain has TRBV19 and TRBJ2-2, with TRBD2 matching 8 bases. The CDR3 spans 15 residues. Looked up from germline, CDR1 is LNHDA and CDR2 is SQIVND (reference sequence). The trim removed 4 bases at V and 5 bases at J, leaving 6 bases unmatched.

The chain couples TRBV2 to TRBJ2-1; TRBD2 aligns across 9 bases. J gave up 4 bases and V 1 base, and 2 bases lay outside the gene matches. The CDR3 runs 15 residues. Per the germline V gene, CDR1 is SNHLY and CDR2 is FYNNEI. The CDR3: CASSEGLAGYNEQFF. The DNA for the CDR3 is TGTGCCAGCAGTGAAGGTCTAGCGGGGTACAATGAGCAGTTCTTC.

This clone was recorded a few times. This sequence joins TRBV18 and TRBJ1-2; 10 bases match TRBD1. The germline V gene encodes CDR1 KGHSH and CDR2 LQKENI. Germline trimming cut 2 bases from V and 7 bases from J; bases unmatched to any gene: 4. The CDR3 covers 14 residues. The CDR3 sequence is CASSPDRDRGGYTF. DNA of the CDR3: TGTGCCAGCTCACCAGACCGGGACAGGGGTGGCTACACCTTC.

The count of this clone is one. The chain couples TRBV7-9 to TRBJ1-1; D is unclear. The V end lost 5 bases, the J end lost 2 bases, and 15 bases lay between the germline ends. CDR1 and CDR2 (germline): SEHNR, FQNEAQ (reference sequence). CDR3 length: 15 residues. The CDR3 bases are TGTGCCAGCAGCCCCGTGACACGGTCTAACACTGAAGCTTTCTTT. The encoded protein is CASSPVTRSNTEAFF.

The rearrangement joins TRBV19 to TRBJ1-2, with D uncertain. The CDR3 has 13 amino acids. V lost 6 bases and J 1 base, leaving 9 bases between the germline ends. Germline loops: CDR1 LNHDA, CDR2 SQIVND (reference sequence). The CDR3 DNA reads TGTGCCAGTAGGGGAGACGGTAACTATGGCTACACCTTC. Its translation is CASRGDGNYGYTF.

CDR3 in amino acids: CASSPPPGPEAFF. CDR3 nucleotides: TGTGCCAGCTCACCACCGCCGGGTCCAGAAGCTTTCTTT. The chain is built from TRBV18 and TRBJ1-1; unclear D gene. The length of the CDR3 is 13 residues. CDR1 is KGHSH and CDR2 is LQKENI in the germline V gene. V was clipped by 0 bases and J by 8 bases, with 10 bases between them.

The V and J genes are TRBV5-1 and TRBJ1-5; 7 bases are a match to TRBD1. V dropped 4 bases and J dropped 7; count of bases not matched to a gene: 11. Germline-derived CDR1 and CDR2 are SGHRS and YFSETQ. There are 15 residues in the CDR3. The CDR3 coding sequence is TGCGCCAGCAGCGTCGATCCGGGACAGAGGCAGCCCCAGCATTTT. It yields the protein CASSVDPGQRQPQHF.

A single count supports this clone. This chain joins TRBV2 and TRBJ1-2, with D perhaps TRBD1 (5 bases). The CDR3 spans 20 residues. V lost 5 bases, J lost 6 bases, and 34 bases lay in between. CDR1 SNHLY and CDR2 FYNNEI come from the germline V gene. The DNA of the CDR3 is TGTGCCAGCAGTCCACAGGACCCATCGGGGGGAGTAGGGAGAGAAAATGGCTACACCTTC. Protein product: CASSPQDPSGGVGRENGYTF. Looking up the rest from reference TRBV2 and TRBJ1-2 gives the full variable domain: EPEVTQTPSHQVTQMGQEVILRCVPISNHLYFYWYRQILGQKVEFLVSFYNNEISEKSEIFDDQFSVERPDGSNFTLKIRSTKLEDSAMYFCASSPQDPSGGVGRENGYTFGSGTRLTVV.

This chain joins TRBV6-6 and TRBJ1-1; 8 nucleotides align to TRBD1. The CDR3 is 16 residues long. Per germline, CDR1 MNHNY and CDR2 SVGAGI (reference sequence). With 3 bases clipped from V and 4 bases from J, the junction kept 10 bases outside the gene matches. The CDR3 region is CASSYIPTGGGTEAFF. CDR3 DNA sequence: TGTGCCAGCAGTTATATCCCCACAGGGGGGGGCACTGAAGCTTTCTTT.

This chain uses TRBV2 with TRBJ2-7; D may be TRBD2 (6 bases). Germline-derived CDR1 and CDR2 are SNHLY and FYNNEI. The CDR3 runs to 13 residues. Trimming shortened V by 6 bases and J by 4 bases, and 13 bases separated the two germline ends. The CDR3 sequence is CASRISGGYEQYF. The CDR3 nucleotides read TGTGCCAGCAGAATTTCCGGGGGATACGAGCAGTACTTC.

The chain links TRBV7-9 to TRBJ2-1, with D tentatively TRBD1 (5 bases). This CDR3 has 16 amino acids. CDR1 and CDR2 from the germline V gene are SEHNR and FQNEAQ (reference sequence). V shed 1 base and J shed 10 bases, with 20 bases lying between them. The CDR3 region has the DNA TGTGCCAGCAGCTTAGGAGGAATCCGTGGGGCAGGGGAGCAGTTCTTC. Translating it yields CASSLGGIRGAGEQFF.

This rearrangement joins TRBV6-6 to TRBJ1-3, with 7 bases that match TRBD1. CDR1 is MNHNY, CDR2 SVGAGI, per germline (reference sequence). With 2 bases clipped from V and 1 base from J, the junction kept 5 bases outside the gene matches. This CDR3 spans 16 amino acids. CDR3 protein: CASSYGQAGSGNTIYF. The CDR3 nucleotides read TGTGCCAGCAGTTACGGACAGGCCGGATCTGGAAACACCATATATTTT.